Only a few counts were recorded for the clone carrying this TCR beta chain. A read error is possible here, since a much larger clone lies one base away. The sample belongs to a study of neurological immune-mediated disorders. It was by 5'RACE with 10-nucleotide random UMIs that the cDNA was made. TCRdb re-called the 5' RACE reads through MiXCR, storing one row per CDR3 protein. Of 20,000 or so distinct CDR3 sequences listed, about an eighth are singletons. Germline CDR1 is SGHTA and CDR2 is FQGNSA. Trimming pared 7 bases from V and 4 bases from J, leaving 6 bases between. CDR3 length: 11 amino acids. Sequencing used PBMCs. This TCR came from a woman in her 40s with HTLV-1-associated myelopathy (HAM/TSP). The J gene is TRBJ2-3, the V gene TRBV7-2; D not resolved. The chain's CDR3 is CASNFSDTQYF. The CDR3 nucleotides read TGTGCCAGCAACTTTTCAGATACGCAGTATTTT.